This T cell receptor (beta chain) appears in the sequencing data of a study of human T cells and chemical hapten exposure. Study at large: TCR yield per sample varied, mainly due to pooled library volumes. Study-wide results and limits: Patch test score was positively correlated with the counts of TCRs that had expanded at PT1.

Concerning this clonotype itself: What it recognizes is unknown.

TCRdb redid the calling of the RACE reads with MiXCR, one entry per CDR3 protein. The sample records about 82,000 distinct CDR3 sequences, 13% being singletons. Time point given: patch test 3, about 24 weeks after DPC sensitization. The treatment was: therapeutic diphenylcyclopropenone sensitization with weekly scalp DPC. This clonotype originated in a woman aged 45-65 years with alopecia areata. Some clones in this sample may be carry-over from other donors' samples. Sequencing was performed on whole blood, taken in connection with sensitization to the hapten diphenylcyclopropenone (DPC).

The CDR3 sequence is CASGGGLNTEAFF. The CDR3 DNA reads as TGTGCCAGTGGGGGCGGCTTGAACACTGAAGCTTTCTTT. The rearrangement links TRBV4-2 to TRBJ1-1, with a tentative D call TRBD1 (6 bases). Germline V lookup: CDR1 LGHNA, CDR2 YNFKEQ. The CDR3 consists of 13 residues. Trimming cost V 9 bases and J 0 bases, with 11 bases left between them.